The clone carrying this T cell receptor beta chain was recorded a few times. The antigen remains undetermined. TCRdb reprocessed the 5' RACE reads via MiXCR and lists one record per CDR3 protein. The sample has under 550,000 distinct CDR3 sequences; more than 15% are singletons. This sample is drawn from a study of T-cell memory formation after mild COVID-19. The CDR3 is 15 amino acids. The germline V and J ends were trimmed by 5 bases and 3 bases, with 13 bases remaining between them. Study-level points and caveats: Day 15 to 85 contracting clones showed balanced CD4/CD8; day 15 to 37 expanders favored CD4+. The appearance of some responding clones in pre-infection memory suggested that cross-reactive memory joined.

The chain joins TRBV12-3 or TRBV12-4 to TRBJ1-4, with TRBD1 as a possible D gene (5 bases). The TCR was taken from a man aged 18 to 30 who had mild COVID-19 (a few samples of this study predate the infection). Cell type and time point are not known. The sample taken for sequencing was PBMCs or a T cell subset sorted from them (not recorded which). The CDR3 spells CASSPRRGSNEKLFF. The CDR3 DNA is TGTGCCAGCAGTCCGAGACGGGGCTCTAATGAAAAACTGTTTTTT.